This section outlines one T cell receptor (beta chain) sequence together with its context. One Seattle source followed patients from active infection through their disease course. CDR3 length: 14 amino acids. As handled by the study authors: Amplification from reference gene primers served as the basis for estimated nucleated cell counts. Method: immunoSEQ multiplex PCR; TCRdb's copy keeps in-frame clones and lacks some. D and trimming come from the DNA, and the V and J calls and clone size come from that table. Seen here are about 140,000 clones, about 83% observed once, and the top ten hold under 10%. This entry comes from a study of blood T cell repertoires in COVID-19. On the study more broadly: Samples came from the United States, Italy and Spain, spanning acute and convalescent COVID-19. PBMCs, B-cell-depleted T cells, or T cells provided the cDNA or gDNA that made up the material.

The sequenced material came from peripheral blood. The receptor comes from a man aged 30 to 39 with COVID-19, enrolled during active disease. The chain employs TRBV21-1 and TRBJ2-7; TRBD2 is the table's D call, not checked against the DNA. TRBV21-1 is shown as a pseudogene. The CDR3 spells CASSKAGSPYEQYF. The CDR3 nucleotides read TGTGCCAGCAGCAAAGCCGGGAGCCCCTACGAGCAGTACTTC.